The clone carrying this T cell receptor beta chain was seen ten or more times. With 5 bases removed from V and 8 bases from J, the gap between germline ends came to 15 bases. The germline gives CDR1 SEHNR, CDR2 FQNEAQ (reference sequence). The CDR3 length is 14 residues. This entry is derived from a study of blood T cell repertoires in COVID-19. Sequencing was performed with immunoSEQ multiplex PCR; in TCRdb, only in-frame clones are kept and a portion is missing. The sample holds about 130,000 clones, 80% to 85% seen once. The genes are TRBV7-9 and TRBJ1-4, with D perhaps TRBD1 (6 bases). The source is a woman between 45 and 65 years old with acute or convalescent COVID-19. Material: peripheral blood. The CDR3 loop reads CASSPEGTSEKLFF. The CDR3 DNA follows: TGTGCCAGCAGCCCCGAAGGGACATCGGAAAAACTGTTTTTT.